The TCR beta chain described here comes from a study of beta chain features in type 1 diabetes. Regarding the study as a whole: There was a moderate but significant shortening of TCRB CDR3s in all four CD4+ subsets of Type 1 diabetes patients. A potential influence of HLA type upon TCRB rearrangement remained unresolved herein. Within patients, naive, central memory and Treg TCRB repertoires seemed more similar than within healthy donors. A potential PCR bias toward shorter templates would be equal in patient and control samples.

The entirety of the isolated RNA underwent reverse transcription, so expressed TCRB transcripts were sequenced. Here immunoSEQ multiplex PCR was the method, and the copy in TCRdb shows in-frame clones only, minus some. The data hold roughly 250,000 clones, with over 20% observed a single time. This CDR3 has 14 residues. Looked up from germline, CDR1 is SEHNR and CDR2 is FQNEAQ (reference sequence). The V gene lost 6 bases and the J gene lost 5 bases, with 16 bases spanning the gap. CD45RO/CCR7/CD25/CD127/CD95/CD27 staining was used to isolate CD4+ naive, central memory, regulatory and stem cell-like memory cells by sorting. On this clone: Its matching antigen is unknown.

The chain recombines TRBV7-9 with TRBJ2-5; the D gene is possibly TRBD1 (6 bases). Material for sequencing was naive CD4+ T cells from blood. This sequence originates from a middle-aged woman with type 1 diabetes. CDR3 sequence: CASRSTGFEETQYF. The DNA of the CDR3 is TGTGCCAGCAGGTCAACAGGGTTCGAGGAGACCCAGTACTTC.